The 15 T cell receptor beta chains given below trace back to one sample, sequenced in a study of blood T cell repertoires in COVID-19. Profiled with immunoSEQ multiplex PCR; TCRdb holds only in-frame clones, not every one. The table lists fewer than 130,000 clones, 85% to 90% of them singletons. The sequencing input was peripheral blood. These TCRs come from a woman aged 80 or over with acute or convalescent COVID-19.

The CDR3 DNA reads as TGTGCCAGCAGCTCGAGACTAGCGGGGGGAGAAGAGACCCAGTACTTC. It codes for CASSSRLAGGEETQYF. The chain uses TRBV7-6 and TRBJ2-5, with TRBD2 matching 13 bases. Germline V gene sequence: CDR1 SGHVS, CDR2 FNYEAQ. The CDR3 runs 16 residues. Trimming cost V 4 bases and J 3 bases; bases outside gene matches: 5.

The chain is built from TRBV28 and TRBJ2-1; 11 nucleotides align to TRBD2. Per germline, CDR1 MDHEN and CDR2 SYDVKM. V trimming: 3 bases; J trimming: 6 bases; junction bases outside the gene matches: 4. This CDR3 has 15 residues. Here the CDR3 DNA reads TGTGCCAGCAGTTTCCAAGGACTAGCGGGCAATGAGCAGTTCTTC. Its translation is CASSFQGLAGNEQFF.

With regard to this clone: A much larger clone is a single base away; this may be a read error. Additional DNA sequences in this sample encode the identical CDR3. The chain recombines TRBV7-2 with TRBJ2-1, with 10 bases that match TRBD2. CDR3 length equals 14 residues. The V and J ends lost 2 bases and 6 bases, in that order; junction bases with no gene match: 1. Germline loops: CDR1 SGHTA, CDR2 FQGNSA. CDR3 region: CASSLLAGVNEQFF. DNA for the CDR3: TGTGCCAGCAGCTTACTAGCGGGAGTCAATGAGCAGTTCTTC.

CDR3 sequence: CASSYSLAGGYYNEQFF. DNA for the CDR3: TGTGCCAGCAGTTACTCACTAGCGGGGGGCTATTACAATGAGCAGTTCTTC. The chain recombines TRBV6-2 or TRBV6-3 with TRBJ2-1; 12 bases match TRBD2. Trimming took 0 bases from V and 4 from J; bases not matched to a gene: 4. Germline V CDR1 and CDR2: MNHEY, SVGEGT. The CDR3 consists of 17 residues.

This clone was recorded only once. The chain links TRBV28 to TRBJ1-2; 8 nucleotides match TRBD1. V lost 1 base and J lost 6; bases outside the gene matches: 7. CDR1 and CDR2 from the germline V gene are MDHEN and SYDVKM. This CDR3 is built from 15 residues. The CDR3 loop reads CASSLSNRGNDGYTF. CDR3 DNA sequence: TGTGCCAGCAGTTTATCGAACAGGGGGAATGATGGCTACACCTTC.

The chain has TRBV19 and TRBJ2-5; 10 nucleotides agree with TRBD2. J was trimmed by 3 bases and V by 4 bases; bases with no gene match: 5. CDR1 and CDR2 (germline): LNHDA, SQIVND (reference sequence). This CDR3 has 15 residues. CDR3 region: CASSRRLAGEETQYF. DNA for the CDR3: TGTGCCAGTAGTAGGCGCCTAGCGGGGGAAGAGACCCAGTACTTC.

The chain couples TRBV6-1 to TRBJ1-4; 7 bases are a match to TRBD1. Trimming took 4 bases from V and 0 from J; bases not matched to a gene: 8. The CDR3 loop spans 17 amino acids. Germline V gene data show CDR1 as MNHNS and CDR2 as SASEGT. The DNA for the CDR3 is TGTGCCAGCAGTGGGCGACAGGGAGCGGCAACTAATGAAAAACTGTTTTTT. Protein product: CASSGRQGAATNEKLFF.

This clone came up once. The V and J genes are TRBV5-1 and TRBJ2-7, with D possibly TRBD2 on 6 matching bases. The ends were cut back, 6 bases at V and 0 bases at J, with 16 bases in the middle. CDR1 and CDR2 from the germline V gene are SGHRS and YFSETQ. The CDR3 extends over 15 amino acids. As DNA, the CDR3 is TGCGCCAGCACCGTTGGCCGGGACTCCTCCTACGAGCAGTACTTC. Protein product: CASTVGRDSSYEQYF.

V and J are TRBV19 and TRBJ2-7, with TRBD1 as a possible D gene (5 bases). Germline CDR1 and CDR2: LNHDA and SQIVND (reference sequence). CDR3 length: 13 residues. The germline V and J ends were trimmed by 5 bases and 3 bases, with 11 bases remaining between them. DNA for the CDR3: TGTGCCAGTAGTCTCGGACACAGCTACGAGCAGTACTTC. As protein: CASSLGHSYEQYF. Supplemented by reference TRBV19 and TRBJ2-7, the full variable domain reads DGGITQSPKYLFRKEGQNVTLSCEQNLNHDAMYWYRQDPGQGLRLIYYSQIVNDFQKGDIAEGYSVSREKKESFPLTVTSAQKNPTAFYLCASSLGHSYEQYFGPGTRLTVT.

Only a few counts were recorded for this clone. This chain links TRBV15 with TRBJ2-3; TRBD2 aligns across 11 bases. CDR3 length: 17 residues. Per the germline V gene, CDR1 is LNHNV and CDR2 is YYDKDF (reference sequence). With V trimmed by 6 bases and J by 0 bases, 8 bases remained unmatched. CDR3 residues: CATSSLAGGLSTDTQYF. The CDR3 region has the DNA TGTGCCACCAGTAGTCTAGCGGGGGGCCTTAGCACAGATACGCAGTATTTT.

This clone turned up a few times. The rearrangement uses TRBV28 and TRBJ2-7; the D gene is possibly TRBD1 (6 bases). Per germline, CDR1 MDHEN and CDR2 SYDVKM. The V and J ends lost 3 bases and 0 bases respectively, with 9 bases between them. The CDR3 contains 14 residues. The CDR3 DNA is TGTGCCAGCAGTTTCCAGGGGTACTCCTACGAGCAGTACTTC. It specifies CASSFQGYSYEQYF. The whole variable domain, remainder taken from reference TRBV28 and TRBJ2-7, is DVKVTQSSRYLVKRTGEKVFLECVQDMDHENMFWYRQDPGLGLRLIYFSYDVKMKEKGDIPEGYSVSREKKERFSLILESASTNQTSMYLCASSFQGYSYEQYFGPGTRLTVT.

The genes are TRBV28 and TRBJ2-2; 10 positions agree with TRBD1. V lost 5 bases, J lost 0 bases, and 6 bases stayed unmatched. Germline V gene sequence: CDR1 MDHEN, CDR2 SYDVKM. This CDR3 contains 17 residues. CDR3 nucleotide sequence: TGTGCCAGCAGTCCCCCTGGGACAGGGGCGAACACCGGGGAGCTGTTTTTT. This gives the protein CASSPPGTGANTGELFF.

V usage is TRBV15 and J usage is TRBJ2-5; 16 bases are shared with TRBD2. The CDR3 is 16 residues long. Germline CDR1 reads LNHNV; CDR2 reads YYDKDF (reference sequence). V shed 5 bases, J shed 7 bases, and the junction held 7 bases outside the gene matches. In DNA, the CDR3 is TGTGCCACCAGCTCCCAGGGGACTAGCGGGGGGGTGACCCAGTACTTC. This translates into CATSSQGTSGGVTQYF.

This clone was observed a few times. This sequence joins TRBV6-1 and TRBJ1-5; D uncertain. The CDR3 extends over 13 amino acids. Germline assignment: CDR1 MNHNS and CDR2 SASEGT. The V end lost 3 bases, the J end lost 6 bases, and 9 bases lay between the germline ends. The CDR3 loop reads CASSEFRGQPQHF. CDR3 DNA: TGTGCCAGCAGTGAGTTTCGAGGTCAGCCCCAGCATTTT.

The gene calls are TRBV10-3 and TRBJ1-2, with TRBD1 as a possible D gene (5 bases). CDR3 length equals 13 residues. The germline V gene encodes CDR1 ENHRY and CDR2 SYGVKD. Trimming took off 4 bases at V and 4 bases at J, with 10 bases between the two ends. The CDR3 DNA follows: TGTGCCATCAGTGGCAGGGAGGGCTATGGCTACACCTTC. Translated: CAISGREGYGYTF.